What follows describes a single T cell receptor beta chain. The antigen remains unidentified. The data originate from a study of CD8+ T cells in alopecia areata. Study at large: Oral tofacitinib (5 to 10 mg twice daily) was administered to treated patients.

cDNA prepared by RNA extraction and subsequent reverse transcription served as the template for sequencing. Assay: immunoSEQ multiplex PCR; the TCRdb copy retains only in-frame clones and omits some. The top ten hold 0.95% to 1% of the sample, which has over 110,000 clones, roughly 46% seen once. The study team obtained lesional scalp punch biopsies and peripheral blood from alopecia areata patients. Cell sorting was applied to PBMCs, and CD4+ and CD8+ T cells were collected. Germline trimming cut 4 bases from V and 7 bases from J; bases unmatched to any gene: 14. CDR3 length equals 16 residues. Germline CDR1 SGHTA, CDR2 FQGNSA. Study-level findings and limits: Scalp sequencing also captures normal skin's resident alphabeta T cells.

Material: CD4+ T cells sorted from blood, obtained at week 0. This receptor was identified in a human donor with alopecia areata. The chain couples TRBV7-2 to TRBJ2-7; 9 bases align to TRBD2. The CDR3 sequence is CASSSPGLAGDPEQYF. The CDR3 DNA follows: TGTGCCAGCAGCTCCCCCGGGTTAGCGGGAGATCCGGAGCAGTACTTC.